This T cell receptor beta chain was captured by sequencing in a study of neurological immune-mediated disorders. Over 170 million TCR-beta sequences (from 15-18 subjects) were yielded by each sequencing run. TCRdb ran MiXCR on the 5' RACE reads and lists one entry per CDR3 protein. The table records 20,000 to 30,000 distinct CDR3 sequences, 6.5% to 8.5% of them present only once. The germline V and J ends were trimmed by 2 bases and 2 bases, with 10 bases remaining between them. CDR3 length: 15 residues. CDR1 and CDR2 (germline): MNHNY, SVGAGI (reference sequence). The sample holds many counts of this clonotype.

This receptor was taken from a woman between 35 and 50 years old in good health. Material for sequencing was PBMCs. V is TRBV6-6 and J is TRBJ1-3; possible D gene TRBD1, 5 bases. CDR3 protein: CASSYGGMAGNTIYF. The CDR3 bases are TGTGCCAGCAGTTACGGGGGGATGGCTGGAAACACCATATATTTT.